This T cell receptor (beta chain) came from a study of blood T cell repertoires in COVID-19. The overall study: The United States, Italy and Spain were the sources of the acute and convalescent COVID-19 samples. Nucleic acid was either cDNA or gDNA, and it came from T cells, B-cell-depleted T cells, or PBMCs.

There are a few counts of this clone. In the original workflow: The authors estimated nucleated cell counts from reference gene primer amplification. Assay used: immunoSEQ multiplex PCR; TCRdb lists only in-frame clones, some missing. Clonal size and the V and J genes are those of that table, whereas D and trimming came from the DNA. The table has just over 90,000 clones, approximately 80% seen once. The sequenced sample was peripheral blood. This sequence was found in a man in his 70s with acute or convalescent COVID-19.

The DNA of the CDR3 is TGTGCCAGCAGCTCCTCCGGGATCACTGAAGCTTTCTTT. This sequence encodes CASSSSGITEAFF. V is TRBV5-8 and J is TRBJ1-1; D is unresolved. The CDR3 length is 13 residues. CDR1 is SGHTS, CDR2 YDEGEE, per germline. With 3 bases removed from V and 4 bases from J, the gap between germline ends came to 10 bases.